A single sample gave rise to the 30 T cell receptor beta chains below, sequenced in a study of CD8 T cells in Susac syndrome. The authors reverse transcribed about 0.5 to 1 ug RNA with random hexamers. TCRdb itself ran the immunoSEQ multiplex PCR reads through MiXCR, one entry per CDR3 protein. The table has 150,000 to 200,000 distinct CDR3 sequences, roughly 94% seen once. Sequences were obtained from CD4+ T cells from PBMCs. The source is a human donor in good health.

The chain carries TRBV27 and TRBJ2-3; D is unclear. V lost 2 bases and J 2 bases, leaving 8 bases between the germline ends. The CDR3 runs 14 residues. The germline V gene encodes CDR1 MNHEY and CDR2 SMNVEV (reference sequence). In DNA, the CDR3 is TGTGCCAGCAGTTTAAGTACAGACACAGATACGCAGTATTTT. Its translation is CASSLSTDTDTQYF.

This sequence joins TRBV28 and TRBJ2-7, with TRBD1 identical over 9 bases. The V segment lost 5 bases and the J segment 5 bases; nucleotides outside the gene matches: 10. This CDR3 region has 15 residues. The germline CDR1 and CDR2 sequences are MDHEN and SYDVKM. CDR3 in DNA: TGTGCCAGCAGTCTAGGGGGGACAGGGTACCACGAGCAGTACTTC. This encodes CASSLGGTGYHEQYF. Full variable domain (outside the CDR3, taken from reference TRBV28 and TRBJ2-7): DVKVTQSSRYLVKRTGEKVFLECVQDMDHENMFWYRQDPGLGLRLIYFSYDVKMKEKGDIPEGYSVSREKKERFSLILESASTNQTSMYLCASSLGGTGYHEQYFGPGTRLTVT.

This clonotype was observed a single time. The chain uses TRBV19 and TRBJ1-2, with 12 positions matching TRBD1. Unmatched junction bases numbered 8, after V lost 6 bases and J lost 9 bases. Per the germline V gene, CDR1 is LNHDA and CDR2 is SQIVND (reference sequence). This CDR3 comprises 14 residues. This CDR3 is CASSPGTGGKSYTF. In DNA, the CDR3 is TGTGCCAGTAGCCCCGGGACAGGGGGCAAGAGCTACACCTTC.

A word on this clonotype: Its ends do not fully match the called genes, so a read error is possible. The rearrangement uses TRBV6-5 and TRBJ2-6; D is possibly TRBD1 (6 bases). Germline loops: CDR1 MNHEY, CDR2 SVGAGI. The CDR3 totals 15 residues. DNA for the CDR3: TGTGCCAGCAGTTACCGCGGGTCAGGGGCCAACGTCCGGACTTTC. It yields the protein CASSYRGSGANVRTF.

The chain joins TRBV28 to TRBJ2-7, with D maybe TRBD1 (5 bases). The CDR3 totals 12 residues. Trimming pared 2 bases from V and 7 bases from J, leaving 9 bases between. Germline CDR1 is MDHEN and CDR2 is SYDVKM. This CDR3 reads CASSLRGGEQYF. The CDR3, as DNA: TGTGCCAGCAGTTTAAGGGGTGGGGAGCAGTACTTC. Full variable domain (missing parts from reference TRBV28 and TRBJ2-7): DVKVTQSSRYLVKRTGEKVFLECVQDMDHENMFWYRQDPGLGLRLIYFSYDVKMKEKGDIPEGYSVSREKKERFSLILESASTNQTSMYLCASSLRGGEQYFGPGTRLTVT.

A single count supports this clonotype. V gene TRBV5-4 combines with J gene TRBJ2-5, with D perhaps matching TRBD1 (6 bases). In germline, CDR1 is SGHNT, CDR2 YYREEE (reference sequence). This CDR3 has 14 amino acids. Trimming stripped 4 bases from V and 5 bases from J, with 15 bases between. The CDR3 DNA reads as TGTGCCAGCAGCACCACGACAGGACACGAGACCCAGTACTTC. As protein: CASSTTTGHETQYF.

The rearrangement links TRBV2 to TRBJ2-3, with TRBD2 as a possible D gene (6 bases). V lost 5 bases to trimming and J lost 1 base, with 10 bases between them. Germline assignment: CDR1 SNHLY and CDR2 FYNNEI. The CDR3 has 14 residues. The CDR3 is CASSRRAGTDTQYF. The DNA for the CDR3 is TGTGCCAGCAGTAGGAGGGCTGGCACAGATACGCAGTATTTT.

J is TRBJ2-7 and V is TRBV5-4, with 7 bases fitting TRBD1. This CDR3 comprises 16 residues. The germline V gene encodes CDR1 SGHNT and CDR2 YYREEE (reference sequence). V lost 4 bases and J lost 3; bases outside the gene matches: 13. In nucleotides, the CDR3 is TGTGCCAGCAGCCGAGCCAAAGGGGGCATAGTCTACGAGCAGTACTTC. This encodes CASSRAKGGIVYEQYF.

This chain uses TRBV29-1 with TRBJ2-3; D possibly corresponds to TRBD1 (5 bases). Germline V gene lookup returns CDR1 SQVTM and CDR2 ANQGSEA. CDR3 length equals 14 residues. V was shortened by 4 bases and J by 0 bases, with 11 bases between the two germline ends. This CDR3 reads CSVAQGASTDTQYF. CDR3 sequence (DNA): TGCAGCGTTGCGCAGGGCGCTAGCACAGATACGCAGTATTTT.

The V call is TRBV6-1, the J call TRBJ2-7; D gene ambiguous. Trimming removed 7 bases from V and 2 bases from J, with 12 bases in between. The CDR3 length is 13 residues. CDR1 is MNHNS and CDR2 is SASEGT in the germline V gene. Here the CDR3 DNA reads TGTGCCAGCATAATACCCGGAACCTACGAGCAGTACTTC. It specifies CASIIPGTYEQYF.

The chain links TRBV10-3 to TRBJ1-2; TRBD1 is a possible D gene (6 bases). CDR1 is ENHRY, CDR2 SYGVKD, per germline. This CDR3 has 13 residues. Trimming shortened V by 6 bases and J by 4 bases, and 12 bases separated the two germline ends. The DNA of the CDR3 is TGTGCCATCAGGACGGACAGTGTCTATGGCTACACCTTC. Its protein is CAIRTDSVYGYTF.

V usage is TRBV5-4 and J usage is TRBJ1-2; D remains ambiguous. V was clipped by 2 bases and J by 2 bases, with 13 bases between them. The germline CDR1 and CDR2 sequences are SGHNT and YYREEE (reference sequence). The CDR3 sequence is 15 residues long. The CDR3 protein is CASSLGEGRNYGYTF. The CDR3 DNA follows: TGTGCCAGCAGCTTAGGTGAAGGTCGAAACTATGGCTACACCTTC. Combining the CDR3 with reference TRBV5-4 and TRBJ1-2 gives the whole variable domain ETGVTQSPTHLIKTRGQQVTLRCSSQSGHNTVSWYQQALGQGPQFIFQYYREEENGRGNFPPRFSGLQFPNYSSELNVNALELDDSALYLCASSLGEGRNYGYTFGSGTRLTVV.

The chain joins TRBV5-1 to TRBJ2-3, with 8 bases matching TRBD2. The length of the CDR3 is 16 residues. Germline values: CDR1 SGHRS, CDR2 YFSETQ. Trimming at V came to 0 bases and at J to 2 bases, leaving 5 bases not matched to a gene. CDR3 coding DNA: TGCGCCAGCAGCTTGGGACTAGCGATTCACACAGATACGCAGTATTTT. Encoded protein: CASSLGLAIHTDTQYF.

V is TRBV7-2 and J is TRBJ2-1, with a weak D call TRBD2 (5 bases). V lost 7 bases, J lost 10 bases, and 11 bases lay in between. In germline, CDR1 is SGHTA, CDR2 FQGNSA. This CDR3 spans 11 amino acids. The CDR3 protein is CASTSLVEQFF. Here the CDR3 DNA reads TGTGCCAGCACCTCACTAGTCGAGCAGTTCTTC. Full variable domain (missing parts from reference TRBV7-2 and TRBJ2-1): GAGVSQSPSNKVTEKGKDVELRCDPISGHTALYWYRQSLGQGLEFLIYFQGNSAPDKSGLPSDRFSAERTGGSVSTLTIQRTQQEDSAVYLCASTSLVEQFFGPGTRLTVL.

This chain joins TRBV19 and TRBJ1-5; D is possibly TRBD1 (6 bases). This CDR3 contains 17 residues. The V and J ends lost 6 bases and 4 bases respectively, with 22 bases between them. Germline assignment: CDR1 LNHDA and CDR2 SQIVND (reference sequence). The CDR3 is CASSIPSGGGWNQPQHF. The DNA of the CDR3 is TGTGCCAGTAGCATCCCCTCGGGGGGCGGTTGGAATCAGCCCCAGCATTTT.

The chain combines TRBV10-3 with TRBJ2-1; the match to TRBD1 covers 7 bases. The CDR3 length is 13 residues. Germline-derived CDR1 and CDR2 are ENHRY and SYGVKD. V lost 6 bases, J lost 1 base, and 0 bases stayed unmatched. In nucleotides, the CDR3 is TGTGCCATCAGGGGACAGTCCTACAATGAGCAGTTCTTC. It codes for CAIRGQSYNEQFF.

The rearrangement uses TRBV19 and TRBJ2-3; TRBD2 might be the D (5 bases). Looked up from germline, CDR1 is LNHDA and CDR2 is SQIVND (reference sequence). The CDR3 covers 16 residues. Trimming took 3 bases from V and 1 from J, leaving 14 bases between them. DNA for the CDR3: TGTGCCAGTAGTATTGGGGAGCGCCGACGCACAGATACGCAGTATTTT. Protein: CASSIGERRRTDTQYF.

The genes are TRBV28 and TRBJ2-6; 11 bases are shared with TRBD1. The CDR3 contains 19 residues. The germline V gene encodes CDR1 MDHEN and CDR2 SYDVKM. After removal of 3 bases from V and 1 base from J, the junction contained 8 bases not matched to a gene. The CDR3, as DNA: TGTGCCAGCAGTTTCCCCCGGACAGGGGGCTTTTCTGGGGCCAACGTCCTGACTTTC. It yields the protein CASSFPRTGGFSGANVLTF.

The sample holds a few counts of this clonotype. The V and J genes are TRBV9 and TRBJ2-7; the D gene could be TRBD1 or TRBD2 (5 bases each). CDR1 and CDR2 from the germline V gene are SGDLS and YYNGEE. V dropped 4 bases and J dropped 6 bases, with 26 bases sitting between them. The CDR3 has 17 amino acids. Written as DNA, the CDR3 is TGTGCCAGCAGCCTGCGAGGGGAACGGGCAGACCTTGCCGAGCAGTACTTC. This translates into CASSLRGERADLAEQYF.

In DNA form, the CDR3 reads TGTGCCAGCAGCTTAGGGGCGGGAGCCTACAATGAGCAGTTCTTC. This gives the protein CASSLGAGAYNEQFF. The chain links TRBV7-3 to TRBJ2-1; 7 bases fit TRBD2. The CDR3 extends over 15 amino acids. Trimming cost V 2 bases and J 2 bases; bases outside gene matches: 3. The germline V gene encodes CDR1 SGHTA and CDR2 FQGTGA. Together with reference TRBV7-3 and TRBJ2-1, the CDR3 gives the full variable domain: GAGVSQTPSNKVTEKGKYVELRCDPISGHTALYWYRQSLGQGPEFLIYFQGTGAADDSGLPNDRFFAVRPEGSVSTLKIQRTERGDSAVYLCASSLGAGAYNEQFFGPGTRLTVL.

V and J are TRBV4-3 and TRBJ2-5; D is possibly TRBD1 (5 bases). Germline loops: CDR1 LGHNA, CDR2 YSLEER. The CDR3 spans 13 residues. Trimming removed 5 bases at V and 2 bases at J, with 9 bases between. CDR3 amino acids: CASSKRQQETQYF. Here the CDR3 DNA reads TGCGCCAGCAGCAAAAGACAGCAAGAGACCCAGTACTTC.

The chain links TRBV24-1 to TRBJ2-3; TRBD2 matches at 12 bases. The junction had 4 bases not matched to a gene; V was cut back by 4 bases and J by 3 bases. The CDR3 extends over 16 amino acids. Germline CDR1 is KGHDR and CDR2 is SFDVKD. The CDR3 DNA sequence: TGTGCCACCAGTGACTGGACTAGCGGGATTACAGATACGCAGTATTTT. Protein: CATSDWTSGITDTQYF.

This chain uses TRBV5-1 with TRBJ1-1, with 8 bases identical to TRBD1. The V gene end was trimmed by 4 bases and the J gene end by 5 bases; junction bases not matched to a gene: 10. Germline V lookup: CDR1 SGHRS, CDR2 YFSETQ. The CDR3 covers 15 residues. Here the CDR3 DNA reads TGCGCCAGCAGCCCGGGACAGGACCGAAGGACTGAAGCTTTCTTT. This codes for CASSPGQDRRTEAFF.

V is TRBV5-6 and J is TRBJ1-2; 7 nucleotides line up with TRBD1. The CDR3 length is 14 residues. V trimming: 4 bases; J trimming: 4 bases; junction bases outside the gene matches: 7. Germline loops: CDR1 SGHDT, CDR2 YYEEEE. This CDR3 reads CASSPTGSSYGYTF. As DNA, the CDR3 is TGTGCCAGCAGCCCGACAGGGTCGAGCTATGGCTACACCTTC.

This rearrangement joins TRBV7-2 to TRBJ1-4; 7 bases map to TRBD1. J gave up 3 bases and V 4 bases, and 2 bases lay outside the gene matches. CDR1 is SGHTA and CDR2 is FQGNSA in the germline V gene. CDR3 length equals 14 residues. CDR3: CASSSQGSNEKLFF. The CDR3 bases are TGTGCCAGCAGCTCACAGGGGTCTAATGAAAAACTGTTTTTT.

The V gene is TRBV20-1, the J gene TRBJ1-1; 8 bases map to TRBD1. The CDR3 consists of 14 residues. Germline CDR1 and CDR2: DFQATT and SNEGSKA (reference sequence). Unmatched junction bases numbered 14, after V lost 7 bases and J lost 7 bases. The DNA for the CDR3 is TGCAGTGTCCCAAACTCAGGGGGCAAGAGTGAAGCTTTCTTT. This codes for CSVPNSGGKSEAFF.

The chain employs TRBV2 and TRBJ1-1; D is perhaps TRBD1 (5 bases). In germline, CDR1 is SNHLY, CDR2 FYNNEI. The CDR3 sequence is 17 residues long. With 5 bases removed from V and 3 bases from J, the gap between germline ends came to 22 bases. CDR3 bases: TGTGCCAGCAGTCCCGTCCAGGGAGGGAAAGGTGACACTGAAGCTTTCTTT. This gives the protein CASSPVQGGKGDTEAFF.

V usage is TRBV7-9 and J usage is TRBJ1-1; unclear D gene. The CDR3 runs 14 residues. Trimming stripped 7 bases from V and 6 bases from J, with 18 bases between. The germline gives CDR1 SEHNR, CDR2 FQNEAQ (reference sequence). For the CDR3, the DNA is TGTGCCAGCACTGAGTTTCCAAGGATCCCTGAAGCTTTCTTT. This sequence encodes CASTEFPRIPEAFF.

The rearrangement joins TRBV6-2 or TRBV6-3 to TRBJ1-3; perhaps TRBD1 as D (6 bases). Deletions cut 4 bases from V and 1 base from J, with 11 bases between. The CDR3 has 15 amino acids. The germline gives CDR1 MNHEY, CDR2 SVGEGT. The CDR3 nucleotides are TGTGCCAGCAGTTCCACGGACAGTTCTGGAAACACCATATATTTT. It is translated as CASSSTDSSGNTIYF.

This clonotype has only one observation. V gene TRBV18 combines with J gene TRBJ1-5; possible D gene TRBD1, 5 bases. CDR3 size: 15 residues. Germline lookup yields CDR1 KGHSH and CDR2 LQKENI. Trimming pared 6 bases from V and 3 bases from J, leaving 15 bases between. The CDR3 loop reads CASSKSAGNNQPQHF. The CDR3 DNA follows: TGTGCCAGCTCCAAGTCGGCAGGGAACAATCAGCCCCAGCATTTT.